The 14 T cell receptor beta chains given below trace back to one sample, sequenced in a study of cytomegalovirus exposure and HLA in healthy donors. The study ran its PCR with 60 Vbeta and 13 Jbeta primers. TCRdb's table, derived via immunoSEQ multiplex PCR, lists solely in-frame clones and lacks some. The sample holds some 130,000 clones, over 75% seen once. The sample consisted of PBMCs. These TCRs come from a boy between 10 and 17 years old in good health and CMV-seronegative.

V gene TRBV2 combines with J gene TRBJ2-7, with D tentatively TRBD1 (6 bases). Trimming took off 6 bases at V and 3 bases at J, with 9 bases between the two ends. Germline loops: CDR1 SNHLY, CDR2 FYNNEI. This CDR3 region has 12 residues. CDR3 in amino acids: CASRDRLYEQYF. The CDR3 region has the DNA TGTGCCAGCAGGGACAGACTCTACGAGCAGTACTTC.

This chain links TRBV7-8 with TRBJ2-5; 14 positions agree with TRBD2. The germline gives CDR1 SGHVS, CDR2 FQNEAQ. The CDR3 runs 15 residues. After removal of 1 base from V and 9 bases from J, the junction contained 4 bases not matched to a gene. The CDR3 protein is CASSLETSGGEAQYF. The CDR3 DNA reads TGTGCCAGCAGCTTAGAGACTAGCGGGGGGGAGGCCCAGTACTTC.

This chain uses TRBV5-8 with TRBJ1-5, with a possible D match to TRBD1 (6 bases). V was trimmed by 4 bases and J by 5 bases, leaving 7 bases between them. This CDR3 has 12 residues. Germline assignment: CDR1 SGHTS and CDR2 YDEGEE. The DNA for the CDR3 is TGTGCCAGCAGCCACAGGGATCAGCCCCAGCATTTT. Protein product: CASSHRDQPQHF. The full variable domain, completed using reference TRBV5-8 and TRBJ1-5, is EAGVTQSPTHLIKTRGQQATLRCSPISGHTSVYWYQQALGLGLQFLLWYDEGEERNRGNFPPRFSGRQFPNYSSELNVNALELEDSALYLCASSHRDQPQHFGDGTRLSIL.

The J gene is TRBJ2-7, the V gene TRBV10-3; 7 positions match TRBD1. Germline-derived CDR1 and CDR2 are ENHRY and SYGVKD. The J segment lost 6 bases and the V segment lost 5 bases, leaving 4 bases of the junction unmatched. The CDR3 is made up of 12 amino acids. Here the CDR3 reads CAISYTGVEQYF. CDR3 sequence (DNA): TGTGCCATCAGTTATACAGGGGTCGAGCAGTACTTC.

This chain links TRBV29-1 with TRBJ2-1, with TRBD2 matching over 15 bases. CDR3 size: 16 residues. V lost 1 base, J lost 4 bases, and 2 bases stayed unmatched. CDR1 and CDR2 (germline): SQVTM, ANQGSEA. In DNA form, the CDR3 reads TGCAGCGTTGAAGGGACTAGCGGGAGGGCTTACAATGAGCAGTTCTTC. Translation gives CSVEGTSGRAYNEQFF.

The CDR3, as DNA: TGTGCCAGCAGCCTACCGGGACAGAATTCACCCCTCCACTTT. Translated: CASSLPGQNSPLHF. The chain recombines TRBV4-2 with TRBJ1-6, with 7 bases lining up with TRBD1. Germline-derived CDR1 and CDR2 are LGHNA and YNFKEQ. Unmatched junction bases numbered 4, after V lost 4 bases and J lost 7 bases. The length of the CDR3 is 14 residues.

The chain carries TRBV15 and TRBJ2-3; 11 nucleotides match TRBD2. The V gene's germline CDR1 is LNHNV and CDR2 YYDKDF (reference sequence). CDR3 length: 17 residues. The J segment lost 1 base and the V segment lost 0 bases, leaving 3 bases of the junction unmatched. The CDR3 DNA sequence: TGTGCCACCAGCAGAGATCTAGCGGGAGGACGCACAGATACGCAGTATTTT. This sequence encodes CATSRDLAGGRTDTQYF.

The J gene is TRBJ1-5, the V gene TRBV5-6; no reliable D call. The CDR3 runs 13 residues. Germline CDR1 SGHDT, CDR2 YYEEEE. Trimming removed 4 bases at V and 1 base at J, with 6 bases between. This chain's CDR3 is CASSRGSNQPQHF. The CDR3 DNA reads TGTGCCAGCAGCCGAGGCAGCAATCAGCCCCAGCATTTT.

The chain combines TRBV5-1 with TRBJ2-7, with TRBD1 matching over 8 bases. Germline trimming cut 4 bases from V and 2 bases from J; bases unmatched to any gene: 17. CDR3 length equals 18 residues. CDR1 is SGHRS, CDR2 YFSETQ, per germline. The CDR3 region has the DNA TGCGCCAGCAGCCTCGGACAGGGTCCCTCAGCGGGCACCTACGAGCAGTACTTC. Translation: CASSLGQGPSAGTYEQYF.

V gene TRBV10-3 combines with J gene TRBJ2-5; 8 nucleotides align to TRBD2. V gave up 8 bases and J gave up 4 bases; unmatched junction bases: 9. Germline V lookup: CDR1 ENHRY, CDR2 SYGVKD. The CDR3 extends over 14 amino acids. The CDR3 loop reads CAIADGGATETQYF. In nucleotides, the CDR3 is TGTGCCATCGCCGACGGGGGGGCAACAGAGACCCAGTACTTC.

This clone was detected once. The chain carries TRBV5-1 and TRBJ2-1; 9 bases map to TRBD1. This CDR3 contains 14 residues. J lost 9 bases, V lost 3 bases, and 7 bases had no gene match. Germline V lookup: CDR1 SGHRS, CDR2 YFSETQ. CDR3 DNA: TGCGCCAGCAGCTGGACAGGGGCCACGGGTGAGCAGTTCTTC. It yields the protein CASSWTGATGEQFF.

The chain has TRBV6-1 and TRBJ2-3, with 9 bases identical to TRBD2. Trimming cost V 1 base and J 5 bases; bases outside gene matches: 7. CDR1 and CDR2 (germline): MNHNS, SASEGT. The CDR3 consists of 16 residues. For the CDR3, the DNA is TGTGCCAGCAGTGAAGTGTTGCGGGGGGGCCAAGATACGCAGTATTTT. Protein sequence: CASSEVLRGGQDTQYF.

This clone has only a few counts. J is TRBJ2-1 and V is TRBV10-1; 7 bases line up with TRBD2. This CDR3 is built from 14 residues. Per germline, CDR1 WNHNN and CDR2 SYGVQD (reference sequence). V was pared by 0 bases and J by 12 bases, with 8 bases of the junction left unmatched. The CDR3 bases are TGCGCCAGCAGTGAGTCGCCACGACTAGCTCGGCAGTTCTTC. This sequence encodes CASSESPRLARQFF.

V gene TRBV9 combines with J gene TRBJ1-1; D possibly corresponds to TRBD1 (5 bases). The germline V gene encodes CDR1 SGDLS and CDR2 YYNGEE. CDR3 size: 14 residues. Trimming left V 0 bases short and J 1 base short, with 7 bases between. This CDR3 is CASSVGQKNTEAFF. In DNA, the CDR3 is TGTGCCAGCAGCGTAGGACAGAAGAACACTGAAGCTTTCTTT.